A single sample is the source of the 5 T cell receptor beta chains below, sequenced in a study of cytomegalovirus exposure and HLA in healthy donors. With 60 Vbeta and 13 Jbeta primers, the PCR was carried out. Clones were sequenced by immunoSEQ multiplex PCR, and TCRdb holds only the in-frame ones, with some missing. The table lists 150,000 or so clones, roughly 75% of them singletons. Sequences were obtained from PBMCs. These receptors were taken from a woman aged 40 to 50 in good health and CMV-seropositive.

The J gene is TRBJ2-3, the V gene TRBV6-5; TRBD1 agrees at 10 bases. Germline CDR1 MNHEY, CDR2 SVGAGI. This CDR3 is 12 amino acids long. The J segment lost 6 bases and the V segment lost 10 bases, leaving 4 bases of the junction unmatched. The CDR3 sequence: CATRQGADTQYF. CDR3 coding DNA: TGTGCCACCCGACAGGGGGCTGATACGCAGTATTTT.

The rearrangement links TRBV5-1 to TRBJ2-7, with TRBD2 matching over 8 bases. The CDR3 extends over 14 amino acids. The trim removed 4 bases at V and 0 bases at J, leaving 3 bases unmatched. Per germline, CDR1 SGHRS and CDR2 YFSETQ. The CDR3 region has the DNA TGCGCCAGCAGCGTTAGCGGGAACTCCTACGAGCAGTACTTC. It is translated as CASSVSGNSYEQYF. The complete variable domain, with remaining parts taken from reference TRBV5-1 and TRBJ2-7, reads KAGVTQTPRYLIKTRGQQVTLSCSPISGHRSVSWYQQTPGQGLQFLFEYFSETQRNKGNFPGRFSGRQFSNSRSEMNVSTLELGDSALYLCASSVSGNSYEQYFGPGTRLTVT.

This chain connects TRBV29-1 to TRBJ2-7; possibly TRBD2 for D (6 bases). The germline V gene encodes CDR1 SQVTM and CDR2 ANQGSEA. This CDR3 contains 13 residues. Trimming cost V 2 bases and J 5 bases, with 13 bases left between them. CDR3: CSVELAGRDEQYF. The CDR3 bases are TGCAGCGTTGAATTGGCGGGAAGGGACGAGCAGTACTTC.

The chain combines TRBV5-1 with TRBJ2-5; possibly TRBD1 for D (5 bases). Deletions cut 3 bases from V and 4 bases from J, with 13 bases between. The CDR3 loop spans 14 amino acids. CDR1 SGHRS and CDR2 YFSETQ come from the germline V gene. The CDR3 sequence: CASSWGGNLETQYF. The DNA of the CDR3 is TGCGCCAGCAGCTGGGGCGGCAACCTAGAGACCCAGTACTTC.

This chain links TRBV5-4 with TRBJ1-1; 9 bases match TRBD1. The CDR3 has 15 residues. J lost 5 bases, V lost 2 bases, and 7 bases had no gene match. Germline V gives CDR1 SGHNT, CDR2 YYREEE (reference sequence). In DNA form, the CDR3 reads TGTGCCAGCAGCTTACAGGGGGCGCTTCCTACTGAAGCTTTCTTT. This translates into CASSLQGALPTEAFF.